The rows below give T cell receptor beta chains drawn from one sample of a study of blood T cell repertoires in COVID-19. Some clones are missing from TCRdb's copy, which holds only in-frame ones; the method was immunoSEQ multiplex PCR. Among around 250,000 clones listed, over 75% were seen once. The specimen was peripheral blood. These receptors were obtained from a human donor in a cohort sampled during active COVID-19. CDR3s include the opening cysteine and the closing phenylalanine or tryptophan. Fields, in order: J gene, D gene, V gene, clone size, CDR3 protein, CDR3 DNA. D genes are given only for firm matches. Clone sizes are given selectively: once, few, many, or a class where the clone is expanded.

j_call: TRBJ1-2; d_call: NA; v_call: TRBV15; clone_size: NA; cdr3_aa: CATSRDQHRQAVYGYTF; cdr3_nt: TGTGCCACCAGCAGAGATCAACACCGACAGGCAGTCTATGGCTACACCTTC
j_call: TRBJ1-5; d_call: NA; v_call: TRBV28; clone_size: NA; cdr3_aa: CASRRDTGLIYSNQPQHF; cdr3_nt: TGTGCCAGCAGGAGGGACACTGGCCTAATTTATAGCAATCAGCCCCAGCATTTT
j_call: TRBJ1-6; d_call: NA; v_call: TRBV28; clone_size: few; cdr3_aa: CASSLFQGGSPLHF; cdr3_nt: TGTGCCAGCAGTTTATTTCAGGGAGGGTCACCCCTCCACTTT
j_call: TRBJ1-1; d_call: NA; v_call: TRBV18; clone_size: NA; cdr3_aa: CASSPEAVGGSEAFF; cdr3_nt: TGTGCCAGCTCGCCTGAGGCTGTGGGGGGAAGTGAAGCTTTCTTT
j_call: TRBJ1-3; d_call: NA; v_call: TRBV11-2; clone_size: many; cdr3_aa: CASRKGVRSSGNTIYF; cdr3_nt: TGTGCCAGTAGAAAGGGGGTCCGAAGCTCTGGAAACACCATATATTTT
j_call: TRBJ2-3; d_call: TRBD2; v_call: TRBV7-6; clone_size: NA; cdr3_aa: CASSSPGAGGHTDTQYF; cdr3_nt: TGTGCCAGCAGCTCACCTGGGGCGGGAGGGCACACAGATACGCAGTATTTT
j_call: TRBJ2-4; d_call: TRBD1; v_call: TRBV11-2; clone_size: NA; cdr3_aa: CASSSGQVWGLAKNIQYF; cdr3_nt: TGTGCCAGCAGCTCGGGACAGGTGTGGGGATTAGCCAAAAACATTCAGTACTTC
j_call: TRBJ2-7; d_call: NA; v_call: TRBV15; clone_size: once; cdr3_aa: CATSRDLRTPTYEQYF; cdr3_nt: TGTGCCACCAGCAGAGATTTAAGGACACCGACCTACGAGCAGTACTTC
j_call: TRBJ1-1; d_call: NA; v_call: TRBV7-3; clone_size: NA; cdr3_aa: CASSARSGGQAFF; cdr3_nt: TGTGCCAGCAGCGCCCGATCCGGGGGACAAGCTTTCTTT
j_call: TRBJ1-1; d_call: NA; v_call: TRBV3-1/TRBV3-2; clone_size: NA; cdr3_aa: CASSQRRQTNTEAFF; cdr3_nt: TGTGCCAGCAGCCAAAGAAGACAGACGAACACTGAAGCTTTCTTT
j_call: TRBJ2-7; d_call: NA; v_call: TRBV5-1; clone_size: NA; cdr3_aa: CASSAGSRSPYEQYF; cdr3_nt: TGCGCCAGCAGCGCCGGGTCGAGGAGTCCCTACGAGCAGTACTTC
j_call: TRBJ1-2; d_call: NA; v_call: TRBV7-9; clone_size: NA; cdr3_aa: CASSLDSGFYTF; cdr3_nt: TGTGCCAGCAGCTTAGATTCCGGGTTCTACACCTTC
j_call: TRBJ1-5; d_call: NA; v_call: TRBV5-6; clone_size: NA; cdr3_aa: CASSFNQGTQPQHF; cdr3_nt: TGTGCCAGCAGCTTTAATCAGGGCACTCAGCCCCAGCATTTT
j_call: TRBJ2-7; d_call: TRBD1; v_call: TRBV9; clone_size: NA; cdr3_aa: CASSAGTGGYEQYF; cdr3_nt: TGTGCCAGCAGCGCAGGGACAGGGGGCTACGAGCAGTACTTC
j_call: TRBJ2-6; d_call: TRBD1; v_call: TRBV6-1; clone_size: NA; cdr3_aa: CASSENRGQYSGANVLTF; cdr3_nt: TGTGCCAGCAGTGAGAACAGGGGGCAGTACTCTGGGGCCAACGTCCTGACTTTC
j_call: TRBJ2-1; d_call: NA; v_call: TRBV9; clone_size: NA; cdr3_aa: CASSVVGGVGNEQFF; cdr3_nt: TGTGCCAGCAGCGTAGTGGGGGGAGTCGGAAATGAGCAGTTCTTC
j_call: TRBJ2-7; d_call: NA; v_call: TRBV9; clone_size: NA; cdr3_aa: CASSVANNLDEQYF; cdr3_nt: TGTGCCAGCAGCGTAGCTAATAATTTGGACGAGCAGTACTTC
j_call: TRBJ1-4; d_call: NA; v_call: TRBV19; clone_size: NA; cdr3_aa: CASGTPVGEKLFF; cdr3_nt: TGTGCCAGTGGGACACCGGTGGGGGAAAAACTGTTTTTT
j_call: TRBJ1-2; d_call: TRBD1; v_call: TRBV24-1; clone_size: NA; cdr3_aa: CATSDPGQGDGYTF; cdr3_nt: TGTGCCACCAGTGACCCGGGACAGGGCGATGGCTACACCTTC
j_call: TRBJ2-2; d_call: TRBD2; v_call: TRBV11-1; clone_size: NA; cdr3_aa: CASSFSGGASGELFF; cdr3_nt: TGTGCCAGCAGCTTTAGCGGGGGGGCCAGCGGGGAGCTGTTTTTT
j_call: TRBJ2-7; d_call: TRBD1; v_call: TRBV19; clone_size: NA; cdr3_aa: CASSDRGSSYEQYF; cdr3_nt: TGTGCCAGTTCTGACAGGGGAAGCTCCTACGAGCAGTACTTC
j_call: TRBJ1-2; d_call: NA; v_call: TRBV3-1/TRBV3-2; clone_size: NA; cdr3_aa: CASSPLGRGEGYTF; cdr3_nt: TGTGCCAGCAGCCCGCTCGGACGGGGGGAAGGCTACACCTTC
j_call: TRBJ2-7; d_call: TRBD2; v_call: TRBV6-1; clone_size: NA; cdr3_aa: CASSEIAGVPYEQYF; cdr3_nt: TGTGCCAGCAGTGAAATAGCGGGGGTCCCCTACGAGCAGTACTTC
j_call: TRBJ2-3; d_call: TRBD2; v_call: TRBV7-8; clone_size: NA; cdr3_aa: CASSFPRGTSGSTTDTQYF; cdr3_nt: TGTGCCAGCAGCTTCCCTCGCGGGACTAGCGGGAGTACAACAGATACGCAGTATTTT
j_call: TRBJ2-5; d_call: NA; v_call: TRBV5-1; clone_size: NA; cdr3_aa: CASSLSSGRGGTQYF; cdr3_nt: TGCGCCAGCAGCTTATCCAGCGGCCGAGGAGGGACCCAGTACTTC
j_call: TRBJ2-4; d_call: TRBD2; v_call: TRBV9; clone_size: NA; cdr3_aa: CASRPAGGDGIQYF; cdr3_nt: TGTGCCAGCCGACCGGCGGGGGGTGATGGCATTCAGTACTTC
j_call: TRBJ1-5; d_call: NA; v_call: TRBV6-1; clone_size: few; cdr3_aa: CASSEAPPESWQEPQHF; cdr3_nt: TGTGCCAGCAGTGAAGCGCCGCCCGAGTCCTGGCAGGAGCCCCAGCATTTT
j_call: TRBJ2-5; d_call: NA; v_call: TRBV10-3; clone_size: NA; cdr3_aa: CASGTVLQETQYF; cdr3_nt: TGTGCCAGTGGGACTGTACTCCAAGAGACCCAGTACTTC
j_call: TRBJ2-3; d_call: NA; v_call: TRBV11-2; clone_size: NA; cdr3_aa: CASSFKAGASTDTQYF; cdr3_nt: TGTGCCAGCAGCTTTAAGGCGGGGGCTAGCACAGATACGCAGTATTTT
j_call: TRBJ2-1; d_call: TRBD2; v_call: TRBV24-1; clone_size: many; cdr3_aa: CATSEGIGTSGTYNEQFF; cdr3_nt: TGTGCCACCAGTGAGGGGATCGGGACTAGCGGAACCTACAATGAGCAGTTCTTC
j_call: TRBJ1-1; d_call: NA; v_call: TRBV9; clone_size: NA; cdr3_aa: CASSVDSGTEAFF; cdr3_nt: TGTGCCAGCAGCGTAGATTCGGGCACTGAAGCTTTCTTT
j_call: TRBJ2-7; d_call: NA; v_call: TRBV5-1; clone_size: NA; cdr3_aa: CASRNGYEQYF; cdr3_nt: TGCGCCAGCAGAAACGGTTACGAGCAGTACTTC
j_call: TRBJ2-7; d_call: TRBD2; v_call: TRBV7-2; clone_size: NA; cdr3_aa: CASSLDSGGGEQYF; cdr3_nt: TGTGCCAGCAGCTTAGATTCGGGAGGGGGCGAGCAGTACTTC
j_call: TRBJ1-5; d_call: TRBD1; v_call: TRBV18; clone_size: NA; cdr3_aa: CASSPVSGTEVYSNQPQHF; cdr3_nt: TGTGCCAGCTCACCCGTTTCTGGGACAGAGGTCTATAGCAATCAGCCCCAGCATTTT
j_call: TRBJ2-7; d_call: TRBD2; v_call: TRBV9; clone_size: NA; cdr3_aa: CASSGAGGYEQYF; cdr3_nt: TGTGCCAGCAGCGGAGCGGGAGGGTACGAGCAGTACTTC
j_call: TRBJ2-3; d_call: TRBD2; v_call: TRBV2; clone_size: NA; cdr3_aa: CASTGLAGVFSTDTQYF; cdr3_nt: TGTGCCAGCACAGGACTAGCGGGGGTCTTTAGCACAGATACGCAGTATTTT
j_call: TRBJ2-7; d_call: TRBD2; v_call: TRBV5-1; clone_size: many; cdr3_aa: CASSLRRTSGGSYEQYF; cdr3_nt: TGCGCCAGCAGCTTGAGACGGACTAGCGGCGGCTCCTACGAGCAGTACTTC
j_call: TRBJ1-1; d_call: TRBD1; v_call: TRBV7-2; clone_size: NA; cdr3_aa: CASSLNRGEAFF; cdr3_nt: TGTGCCAGCAGCTTAAACAGGGGAGAAGCTTTCTTT
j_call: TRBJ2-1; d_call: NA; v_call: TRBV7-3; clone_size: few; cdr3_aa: CASSWSRGNEQFF; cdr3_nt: TGTGCCAGCAGCTGGTCCAGGGGCAATGAGCAGTTCTTC
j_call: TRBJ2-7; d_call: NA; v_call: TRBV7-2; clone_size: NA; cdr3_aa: CASSSYRIGEQYF; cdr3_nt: TGTGCCAGCAGCAGTTACCGCATCGGGGAGCAGTACTTC
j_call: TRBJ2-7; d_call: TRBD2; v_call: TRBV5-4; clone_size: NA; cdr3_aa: CASSPGLAGFGGEQYF; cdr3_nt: TGTGCCAGCAGCCCGGGACTAGCGGGTTTCGGGGGCGAGCAGTACTTC
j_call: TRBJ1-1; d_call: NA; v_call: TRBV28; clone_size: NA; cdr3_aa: CASSLVQGRAEAFF; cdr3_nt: TGTGCCAGCAGTTTGGTTCAGGGCCGGGCTGAAGCTTTCTTT
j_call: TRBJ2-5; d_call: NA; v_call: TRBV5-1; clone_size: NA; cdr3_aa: CASSLSAGKETQYF; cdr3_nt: TGCGCCAGCAGCTTATCCGCGGGTAAAGAGACCCAGTACTTC
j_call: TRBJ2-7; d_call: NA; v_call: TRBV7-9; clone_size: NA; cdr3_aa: CASSLGGGLSYEQYF; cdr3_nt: TGTGCCAGCAGCTTAGGTGGAGGACTTTCCTACGAGCAGTACTTC
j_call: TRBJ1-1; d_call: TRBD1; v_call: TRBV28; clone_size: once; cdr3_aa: CASSLAGTGGFEAFF; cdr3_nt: TGTGCCAGCAGTCTAGCCGGGACAGGGGGCTTTGAAGCTTTCTTT
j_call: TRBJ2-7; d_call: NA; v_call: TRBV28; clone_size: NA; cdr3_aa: CASSLTGGYEQYF; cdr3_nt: TGTGCCAGCAGTTTGACTGGCGGTTACGAGCAGTACTTC
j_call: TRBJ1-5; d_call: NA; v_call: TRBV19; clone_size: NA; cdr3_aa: CATKDSRHSNQPQHF; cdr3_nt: TGTGCCACCAAGGACAGCCGTCATAGCAATCAGCCCCAGCATTTT
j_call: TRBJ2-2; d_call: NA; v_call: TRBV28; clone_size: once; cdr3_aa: CASSGDRGGELFF; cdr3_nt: TGTGCCAGCAGTGGGGATAGGGGCGGGGAGCTGTTTTTT
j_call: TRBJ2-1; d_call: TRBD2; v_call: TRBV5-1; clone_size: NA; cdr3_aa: CASSLTSGPAEQFF; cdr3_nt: TGCGCCAGCAGCTTGACTAGCGGCCCGGCGGAGCAGTTCTTC
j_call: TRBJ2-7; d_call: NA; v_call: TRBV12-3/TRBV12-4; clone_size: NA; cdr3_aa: CASSATGKQYF; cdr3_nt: TGTGCCAGCAGCGCGACAGGCAAGCAGTACTTC
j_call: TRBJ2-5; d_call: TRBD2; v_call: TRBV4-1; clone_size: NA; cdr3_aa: CASSLNPIAGGQETQYF; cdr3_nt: TGCGCCAGCAGCCTCAATCCTATAGCGGGGGGCCAAGAGACCCAGTACTTC